This T cell receptor beta chain is from a study of blood T cell repertoires in COVID-19. Study overall: In each case, the material was cDNA or gDNA derived from T cells, B-cell-depleted T cells, or PBMCs.

Per the original methods: Amplified reference gene primers provided the basis for estimating nucleated cell counts. Profiled with immunoSEQ multiplex PCR; TCRdb holds only in-frame clones, not every one. The DNA gave D and trimming, while V, J and clone size come from that table. The sample consists of 300,000 to 450,000 clones, 87% of them appearing once. The study recruited people aged roughly 18 to 89 years across approximately 25 US areas. Membership in each cohort depended on participant-reported clinical history. Germline CDR1 is MGHRA and CDR2 is YSYEKL. J gave up 6 bases and V 3 bases, and 7 bases lay outside the gene matches. This CDR3 spans 16 amino acids.

The V gene is TRBV4-1, the J gene TRBJ2-1; 11 nucleotides line up with TRBD1. The receptor's source is a man aged 40-49 years in a cohort exposed to, infected with or recovered from COVID-19 (not recorded which). Sequenced sample: PBMCs or T cells enriched from blood (not recorded which). CDR3 protein: CASSHLDRGHGNEQFF. CDR3 nucleotides: TGCGCCAGCAGCCATTTGGACAGGGGGCACGGCAATGAGCAGTTCTTC.